Sequencing of this T cell receptor beta chain was carried out in a study of OX40 agonist ivuxolimab in advanced cancers. Here immunoSEQ multiplex PCR was the method, and the copy in TCRdb shows in-frame clones only, minus some. The sample lists around 21,000 clones; around 80% were seen once. J lost 6 bases, V lost 3 bases, and 6 bases had no gene match. The length of the CDR3 is 15 residues. Germline V gene sequence: CDR1 SGHTA, CDR2 FQGNSA. The timepoints at which blood was sampled were baseline, cycle 4 day 1, and cycle 7 day 1. This receptor was taken from an adult with an advanced solid tumor such as melanoma, head and neck, liver or kidney cancer. The sample consisted of CD4+ or CD8+ T cells sorted from blood, taken in a trial of the OX40 agonist ivuxolimab. V usage is TRBV7-2 and J usage is TRBJ2-7, with 12 bases identical to TRBD1. The CDR3 bases are TGTGCCAGCAGCTTGCGTGGGACAGGGGGCGGCGAGCAGTACTTC. Encoded protein: CASSLRGTGGGEQYF.